These T cell receptor beta chains were read from a single sample in a study of cytomegalovirus exposure and HLA in healthy donors. Assay: immunoSEQ multiplex PCR; the TCRdb copy retains only in-frame clones and omits some. The data contain about 160,000 clones, about 80% of them seen just once; the ten biggest clones take up about 4.8%. The sequenced sample was PBMCs. The receptors come from a young man in good health and CMV-seronegative. The CDR3 runs from the conserved cysteine through the conserved F or W. D genes are given only for firm matches. The listing skips clone size in some rows; elsewhere it reads once, few, many or a size class.

TRBJ2-7 | TRBD2 | NA | TRBV6-5 | TGTGCCAGCAGTTACTCTCGACTAGCGGGAGTCTACGAGCAGTACTTC | CASSYSRLAGVYEQYF
TRBJ2-3 | NA | NA | TRBV6-5 | TGTGCCAGCAGCTTACGTGGGGGGTGGGCAGATACGCAGTATTTT | CASSLRGGWADTQYF
TRBJ2-7 | NA | NA | TRBV28 | TGTGCCAGCAAGGTCGGACAGTCCTACGAGCAGTACTTC | CASKVGQSYEQYF
TRBJ2-2 | NA | NA | TRBV14 | TGTGCCAGCAGCCCCTACGCGGACACCGGGGAGCTGTTTTTT | CASSPYADTGELFF
TRBJ2-1 | NA | NA | TRBV11-2 | TGTGCCAGCAGTCTTTCCGGGACAAAGAGCAATGAGCAGTTCTTC | CASSLSGTKSNEQFF
TRBJ2-5 | NA | NA | TRBV27 | TGTGCCAGCAGTTTACTTGGGACTCCTGGGCGTCGGGAGACCCAGTACTTC | CASSLLGTPGRRETQYF
TRBJ1-5 | TRBD1 | NA | TRBV29-1 | TGCAGCGTTGAAGTAGGACAGGCAAATCAGCCCCAGCATTTT | CSVEVGQANQPQHF
TRBJ1-1 | NA | NA | TRBV7-2 | TGTGCCAGCAGCTTAGTTGAAGGGGGTGAAGCTTTCTTT | CASSLVEGGEAFF
TRBJ2-3 | TRBD2 | NA | TRBV5-1 | TGCGCCAGCAGGGGGGACGCGGGGGGGAGCACAGATACGCAGTATTTT | CASRGDAGGSTDTQYF
TRBJ1-1 | NA | NA | TRBV9 | TGTGCCAGCAGCGGGACAACCATGAACACTGAAGCTTTCTTT | CASSGTTMNTEAFF
TRBJ2-4 | NA | NA | TRBV30 | TGTGCCTGGCAGGGGAGGGGAGTCAACAAAAACATTCAGTACTTC | CAWQGRGVNKNIQYF
TRBJ2-5 | NA | NA | TRBV6-5 | TGTGCCAGCAAACAGTCCCAAGAGACCCAGTACTTC | CASKQSQETQYF
TRBJ2-5 | NA | few | TRBV6-5 | TGTGCCAGCAGTCTTACCTTGGGGCAGACCCAGTACTTC | CASSLTLGQTQYF
TRBJ2-7 | NA | NA | TRBV11-2 | TGTGCCAGCAGCCCAAACAAGGAGATCTACGAGCAGTACTTC | CASSPNKEIYEQYF
TRBJ1-1 | TRBD1 | few | TRBV30 | TGTGCCTGGAGAGGGACAGGGGCTGCGGAAGCTTTCTTT | CAWRGTGAAEAFF
TRBJ1-3 | NA | NA | TRBV6-5 | TGTGCCAGCAGTTACGGAGACTCTGGAAACACCATATATTTT | CASSYGDSGNTIYF
TRBJ2-7 | NA | NA | TRBV6-5 | TGTGCCAGCAGCCTGACAGGCGGCGAGCAGTACTTC | CASSLTGGEQYF
TRBJ1-2 | NA | NA | TRBV30 | TGTGCCTGGAGTGGAGGGGGGGAGCGGACTCCGAACTATGGCTACACCTTC | CAWSGGGERTPNYGYTF
TRBJ2-7 | NA | once | TRBV27 | TGTGCCAGCAGTTTTTGGCCCGCTGAAAAATACGAGCAGTACTTC | CASSFWPAEKYEQYF
TRBJ2-5 | NA | NA | TRBV6-5 | TGTGCCAGCAGTTCTTCTATCTGGGAGACCCAGTACTTC | CASSSSIWETQYF
TRBJ2-7 | TRBD1 | NA | TRBV7-9 | TGTTCCAGCAGCTTAACGCCGACAGGGGCGAGTGAGCAGTACTTC | CSSSLTPTGASEQYF
TRBJ1-3 | NA | NA | TRBV28 | TGTGCCAGCAGTTTACTCTCTGGAAACACCATATATTTT | CASSLLSGNTIYF
TRBJ2-7 | NA | NA | TRBV7-9 | TGTGCCAGCAGCCCGCGTGGGGCGGCCCCTATCTACGAGCAGTACTTC | CASSPRGAAPIYEQYF
TRBJ1-5 | TRBD1 | NA | TRBV30 | TGTGCCTGGTCTTCGACAGGGGGCAATCAGCCCCAGCATTTT | CAWSSTGGNQPQHF
TRBJ1-2 | NA | once | TRBV5-4 | TGTGCCAGCAGCCCCACGCAAGCTTATGGCTACACCTTC | CASSPTQAYGYTF
TRBJ1-5 | NA | NA | TRBV27 | TGTGCCAGCCTCCCTTTCCGGGACTCAAGAGGGCCCCAGCATTTT | CASLPFRDSRGPQHF
TRBJ2-3 | TRBD1 | NA | TRBV13 | TGTGCCAGCAGCGGCGCGGGACAGGGCACAGATACGCAGTATTTT | CASSGAGQGTDTQYF
TRBJ1-5 | TRBD1 | once | TRBV27 | TGTGCCAGCAGTTTCTACAGGGGGGGCGGTACTCAGCCCCAGCATTTT | CASSFYRGGGTQPQHF
TRBJ2-7 | NA | NA | TRBV5-6 | TGTGCCAGCAGCTTGCAACCGACTAGTTACGAGCAGTACTTC | CASSLQPTSYEQYF
TRBJ2-2 | NA | NA | TRBV7-7 | TGTGCCAGCAGCCAGGACAGCGGTTTCGGGGAGCTGTTTTTT | CASSQDSGFGELFF
TRBJ1-5 | NA | NA | TRBV2 | TGTGCCAGCAGTAGAGACAGGAGCAATCAGCCCCAGCATTTT | CASSRDRSNQPQHF
TRBJ1-4 | NA | NA | TRBV4-3 | TGCGCCAGCAGCCATCTTTCCGGGGAAAAACTGTTTTTT | CASSHLSGEKLFF
TRBJ1-5 | NA | NA | TRBV28 | TGTGCCAGCCGCCCCCCAGGGTTCTACAATCAGCCCCAGCATTTT | CASRPPGFYNQPQHF
TRBJ2-1 | TRBD2 | NA | TRBV29-1 | TGCAGCGTAAAAGCGGGGGCCCTTAGCTCCTACAATGAGCAGTTCTTC | CSVKAGALSSYNEQFF
TRBJ2-5 | TRBD1 | NA | TRBV25-1 | TGTGCCAGCAGTGTCCGACAGGGGGCGAAAGAGACCCAGTACTTC | CASSVRQGAKETQYF
TRBJ2-1 | TRBD2 | NA | TRBV7-9 | TGTGCCAGCAGCTTGACTAGCGGGCCGACTAATGAGCAGTTCTTC | CASSLTSGPTNEQFF
TRBJ2-3 | TRBD2 | NA | TRBV14 | TGTGCCAGCAGCCAAACTAGCGGGAGAGCAGATACGCAGTATTTT | CASSQTSGRADTQYF
TRBJ2-7 | TRBD2 | NA | TRBV30 | TGTGCCGGGACCCCCGGGACTAGCGACATTAACGAGCAGTACTTC | CAGTPGTSDINEQYF
TRBJ2-6 | NA | NA | TRBV30 | TGTGCCTGGAGCACTACGGGGGTGACTTTGAGGGGAGCCAACGTCCTGACTTTC | CAWSTTGVTLRGANVLTF
TRBJ2-5 | NA | few | TRBV21-1 | TGTGCCAGCACCAACCTGACAGGGGACGAGACCCAGTACTTC | CASTNLTGDETQYF
TRBJ1-2 | TRBD1 | NA | TRBV27 | TGTGCCAGCAGTTCGAGACAGGGTTACGACTATGGCTACACCTTC | CASSSRQGYDYGYTF
TRBJ1-1 | NA | NA | TRBV11-2 | TGTGCCAGCAGCTTTCAGGGTCATGCGAACACTGAAGCTTTCTTT | CASSFQGHANTEAFF
TRBJ1-2 | NA | NA | TRBV19 | TGTGCCAGTACCGTGGCAGGGGCGACCCGCGGCTACACCTTC | CASTVAGATRGYTF
TRBJ1-1 | NA | NA | TRBV19 | TGTGCCAGTAGTAGGGGACCGGGGGAAAGAAGGTACACTGAAGCTTTCTTT | CASSRGPGERRYTEAFF
TRBJ2-1 | NA | NA | TRBV13 | TGTGCCAGCAGCCCCTACCCCGGGTCGCATGAGCAGTTCTTC | CASSPYPGSHEQFF
TRBJ2-4 | TRBD2 | NA | TRBV19 | TGTGCCAGTAGTATGGGGGGGGACATTCAGTACTTC | CASSMGGDIQYF
TRBJ2-2 | TRBD1 | NA | TRBV28 | TGTGCCAGCAGTTTCCTGGACAGGGTGGATACCGGGGAGCTGTTTTTT | CASSFLDRVDTGELFF
TRBJ1-1 | TRBD1 | few | TRBV6-1 | TGTGCCAGCAGTGGGGGACAGGGTGCTGAAGCTTTCTTT | CASSGGQGAEAFF
TRBJ1-1 | TRBD1 | NA | TRBV15 | TGTGCCACCAGCAGAGATGGACAGGGAATTTCTTTCTTT | CATSRDGQGISFF
TRBJ1-6 | NA | NA | TRBV7-6 | TGTGCCAGCAGCTTAGGTGGGGGGGCCTATAATTCACCCCTCCACTTT | CASSLGGGAYNSPLHF